This entry is about one TCR beta chain. Its antigen is undetermined. The PCR used 60 Vbeta and 13 Jbeta primers. Using immunoSEQ multiplex PCR, the repertoire was profiled, and TCRdb retains in-frame clones only, with some absent. The table records approximately 240,000 clones, about three quarters of them present only once. The sample belongs to a study of cytomegalovirus exposure and HLA in healthy donors. Study in general: Among the approximately 400 donors who were genotyped, about 84% fell in the genetic ancestry cluster that is associated with self-reported Caucasian donors.

Germline lookup yields CDR1 SEHNR and CDR2 FQNEAQ (reference sequence). After removal of 5 bases from V and 8 bases from J, the junction contained 13 bases not matched to a gene. The CDR3 extends over 15 amino acids. Findings of the study overall: The likely explanation for a cluster of highly shared sequence variants was sequencing artifact. The authors excluded some V segments, including TRBV6-2 and TRBV6-3, as indistinguishable. Among CMV-associated TCR beta chains, most appeared HLA-restricted in a later analysis.

The rearrangement links TRBV7-9 to TRBJ2-3; 7 positions agree with TRBD1. The TCR was taken from a woman in her sixties or seventies in good health and CMV-seropositive. Sample: PBMCs. Here the CDR3 reads CASSEGDRAHGTQYF. The CDR3 nucleotides read TGTGCCAGCAGCGAGGGTGACAGGGCGCACGGTACGCAGTATTTT.